This is a list of T cell receptor beta chains from one sample in a study of blood T cell repertoires in COVID-19. TCRdb's copy holds only in-frame clones and misses some; the assay was immunoSEQ multiplex PCR. The repertoire has roughly 140,000 clones, around 82% of them found once; the top ten carry 4% to 4.5%. Sequenced input: peripheral blood. The source is a man in his sixties with acute or convalescent COVID-19. Each CDR3 is given without its conserved first and last residue.

TRBJ2-1 TRBV5-6 ASSLASRRTYNEQF
TRBJ2-1 TRBV30 AWGRQGAGNEQF
TRBJ2-5 TRBV5-1 ASSLGTHQETQY
TRBJ2-3 TRBV29-1 SKQGPPTDTQY
TRBJ1-1 TRBV2 ASSEARTEAF
TRBJ2-7 TRBV30 AWSQQGRRSGRPSYEQY
TRBJ2-7 TRBV20-1 SASNPTTAYEQY
TRBJ2-7 TRBV11-2 ASSSLGQESYEQY
TRBJ2-3 TRBV7-8 ASREGRGTQY
TRBJ2-4 TRBV15 ATSRPSIGGQGSYIQY
TRBJ2-2 TRBV19 ASSGGQGGKNTGELF
TRBJ1-4 TRBV11-1 ASSLDSSWEKLF
TRBJ1-1 TRBV10-1 ASSAGTTNTEAF
TRBJ2-2 TRBV7-8 ASSFSGGANTGELF
TRBJ2-7 TRBV6-5 ASSYSTSYYEQY
TRBJ2-2 TRBV2 ASIGTATSGELF
TRBJ1-2 TRBV7-9 ASSLEYRDYGYT
TRBJ2-3 TRBV11-3 ASSLGQGAGTDTQY